This T cell receptor (beta chain) is drawn from a study of shared clonotypes between healthy human individuals (dated by TCRdb to between 2020 and 2021). Background on the whole study: The cohort comprised a couple of women and a few men aged 18 to 49 years. For each donor, CD4 naive and CD4 memory were each run on three plates, CD8 naive on two plates, and CD8 memory on one plate. Blood TCR repertoires of about 5 healthy adults were deeply sequenced to estimate repertoire size and the extent of clonotype sharing between individuals. Libraries were prepared and TCR repertoires were sequenced by different laboratories using diverse techniques, in order to increase sequencing depth and limit assay-specific biases. Each donor's leukapheresis produced roughly between roughly 0.85 and 9 billion PBMCs. Study-level results and caveats: About 4.5% of naive CD4, 3% to 4% of naive CD8, about 2.4% of memory CD4, and 0.35% to 0.5% of memory CD8 clonotypes were shared across a few donors. Compared with non-shared clonotypes, the clonotypes found in all four sorted-subset donors had higher generation probabilities. Sampling was limited to blood, and TCR repertoires in tissue likely differ from TCR repertoires in blood. Because the study included only a small number of donors, the genetic and exposure-history diversity represented was limited. Naive subsets generally had larger estimated clonotype richness than memory subsets did. Rarefaction of sorted-subset datasets indicated incomplete sequencing despite the large sequencing depth. Pairwise subsampling led to the expectation that sequencing depth would affect the degree of clonotype sharing among donors.

The donors were healthy, HIV-negative adults with no recently reported acute infections or vaccinations. Every donor was a Caucasian adult residing in Nashville, Tennessee, USA. CD4+ T cells were enriched through magnetic negative selection, after which naive cells were positively selected on CD45RA and the remaining negative fraction served as the memory subset. Blood was collected by leukapheresis, and PBMCs were isolated by Ficoll-Histopaque density gradient centrifugation and then cryopreserved in liquid nitrogen vapor phase. Purity and quantity of every magnetically sorted T cell population were checked by analytical flow cytometry. From each sorted fraction, genomic DNA was isolated and quantified by UV absorbance on a Nanodrop 2000c. This clone appeared a single time. What this receptor recognizes is not known. Qualities for individual bases were not recorded, and no much larger clone is one base off.

V lost 1 base and J lost 3 bases; the stretch between them is 12 bases long. Taken from cysteine to phenylalanine, the CDR3 has 15 residues. Only CDR3 DNA is held: 45 bases, read in frame from base 1. Reading the germline V gene gives CDR1 SGHVS and CDR2 FQNEAQ. Using the deep immunoSEQ assay, TCR CDR3 regions were amplified from genomic DNA by multiplex PCR. Extracted genomic DNA from each cell subset was distributed evenly across all wells of several immunoSEQ 96-well plates, and each plate was treated as a replicate. For sorted subsets, about 210 ng of genomic DNA, equivalent to around 31,000 T cell genomes, went into each replicate PCR. Purified libraries were measured with a Qubit 3.0 fluorometer, size-checked on a Bioanalyzer 2100, and measured again with the KAPA Library Quantification kit. A separate single-read 150-cycle Illumina NextSeq 550 flow cell was used to sequence each immunoSEQ 96-well plate. As for the authors' bioinformatics: Because the immunoSEQ output held only junctional sequences and lacked quality scores, the filtering could not match the filtering applied to full-length reads. To assign V/J genes and CDR3, sequences were annotated against IMGT germline references using PyIR, a Python wrapper for IgBLAST v1.9. Any read was removed if the V/J assignment was weak (E-value above 1e-6), the CDR3 was missing, or the read contained stop codons, out-of-frame junctions, or ambiguous translated residues. V3J clonotypes were defined as sequences sharing an identical inferred V gene, J gene, and CDR3 amino acid sequence. Percentage overlap between repertoires was calculated by dividing the number of shared unique clonotypes by the size of the smaller repertoire. RTK rarefaction, the Chao1 estimator, and Recon v2.1 estimates of unobserved clonotypes were used to assess repertoire richness. Generation probabilities were computed with OLGA for all TCRbeta clonotypes obtained by the gDNA method from several donors. This is the immuneACCESS table as TCRdb keeps it, with only in-frame sequences that have V and J called. A part of the clones is gone; compared with another copy, unresolved V genes explain less than half, and the rest is unexplained. The DNA gave D and trimming, while V, J and clone size come from that table. This sample holds some 1,600,000 clones; 95% to 99% were observed only once. About 0.42% of the sample is in the top ten clones.

The chain uses TRBV7-8 and TRBJ1-2; the D gene identity is not certain. The sequenced sample consisted of naive CD4+ T cells sorted from blood. The intended sense of this specimen's cell subset or site label: CD45RA+ positively selected. This clonotype was obtained from a man younger than 40 in good health. Here the CDR3 is given as CASSLVRRGDYGYTF. At the DNA level, the sequence is TGTGCCAGCAGCTTAGTTCGCCGGGGAGACTATGGCTACACCTTC.